This T cell receptor beta chain was observed in a study of CD8 T cells in ankylosing spondylitis. TCRdb recomputed calls from the 5' RACE reads with MiXCR, one row per CDR3 protein. The sample holds 650,000 to 800,000 distinct CDR3 sequences, around 19% seen once. This clonotype was seen ten or more times. Its specificity is not known. Points from the study as a whole: Among TCR beta sequences, a motif of fewer than 10 highly homologous variants appeared characteristic of ankylosing spondylitis blood. Significant enrichment of disease-linked clones was reportedly seen in matched ankylosing spondylitis synovial fluid.

This CDR3 has 12 residues. Germline CDR1 reads DFQATT; CDR2 reads SNEGSKA (reference sequence). V lost 6 bases and J lost 4, with 12 bases in between. Specimen: blood, either unsorted or a sorted T cell fraction (not recorded which). The V call is TRBV20-1, the J call TRBJ1-1; D not certain. The receptor was derived from a male donor with ankylosing spondylitis. The CDR3 sequence: CSAGLGGTEAFF. CDR3 DNA: TGCAGTGCCGGCCTCGGAGGCACTGAAGCTTTCTTT.